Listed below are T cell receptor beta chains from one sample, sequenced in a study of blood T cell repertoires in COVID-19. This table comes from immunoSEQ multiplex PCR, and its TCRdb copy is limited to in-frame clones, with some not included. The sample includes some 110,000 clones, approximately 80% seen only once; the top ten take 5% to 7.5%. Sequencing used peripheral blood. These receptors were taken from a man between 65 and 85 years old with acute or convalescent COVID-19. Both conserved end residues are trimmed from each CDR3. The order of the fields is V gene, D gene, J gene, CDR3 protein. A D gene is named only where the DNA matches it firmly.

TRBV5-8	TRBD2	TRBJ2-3	ASSLEGTSGVQDTQY
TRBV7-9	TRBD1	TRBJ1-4	ASGGQANEKLF
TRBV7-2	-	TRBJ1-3	ASSLEYGAGGNTIY
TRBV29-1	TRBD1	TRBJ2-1	SAGTGKYNEQF
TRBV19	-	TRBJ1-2	ASSSVNYGYT
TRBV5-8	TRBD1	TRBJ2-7	ASSLLLGQGSSGGQY
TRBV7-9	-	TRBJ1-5	ASSLLGGDQPQH
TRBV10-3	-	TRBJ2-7	AISAGQSQYGSYEQY
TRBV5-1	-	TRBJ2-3	ASSLFPADTQY
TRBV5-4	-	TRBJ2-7	ASSLAGIYEQY
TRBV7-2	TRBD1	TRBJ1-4	ASSRGQGGEKLF
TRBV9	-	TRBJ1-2	ASSPNKDSPLGYGYT
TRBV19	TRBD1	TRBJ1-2	ASSPQGAGRSYT
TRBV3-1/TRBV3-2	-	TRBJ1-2	ASSQEAGDYGYT
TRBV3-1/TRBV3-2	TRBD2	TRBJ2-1	ASSQVLGGGYNEQF
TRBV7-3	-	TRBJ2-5	ASSLTPTEETQY
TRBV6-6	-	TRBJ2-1	ASRTGINEQF
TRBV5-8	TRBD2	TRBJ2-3	ASSSSGVHTDTQY
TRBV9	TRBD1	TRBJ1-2	ASSPRSGTGVNYGYT
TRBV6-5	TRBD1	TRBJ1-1	ASSYLNRGHAF
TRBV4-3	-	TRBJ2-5	ASSQGSTGRETQY
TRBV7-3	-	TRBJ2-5	ASSLAPGETQY
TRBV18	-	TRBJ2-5	ASSPTGPGETQY
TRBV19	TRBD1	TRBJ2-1	ASSHPGTGVYEQF
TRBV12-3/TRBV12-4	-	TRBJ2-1	ASLETLNNEQF
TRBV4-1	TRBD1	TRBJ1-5	ASSQSTDRGHQPQH
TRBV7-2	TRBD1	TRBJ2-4	ASSPRLAQGDIQY
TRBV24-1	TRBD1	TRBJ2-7	AISGTGDPEQY
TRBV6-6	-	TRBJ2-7	ASKSAGSYEQY
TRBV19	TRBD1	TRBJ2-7	ATSQTGFAEQY
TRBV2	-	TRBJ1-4	ASSLLGGDEKLF
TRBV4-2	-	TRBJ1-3	ASSQGGAGNTIY
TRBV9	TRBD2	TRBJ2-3	ASSVGLAGGGHTQY
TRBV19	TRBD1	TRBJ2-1	ASTQTGGNYNEQF
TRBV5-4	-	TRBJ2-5	ASSVQGDPQETQY
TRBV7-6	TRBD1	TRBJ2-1	ASSLGQGATQF
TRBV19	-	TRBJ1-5	ASSIDKASGQPQH
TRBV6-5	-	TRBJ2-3	ASSYKLTDTQY
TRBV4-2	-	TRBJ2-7	ASSHPIRTRTQSSYEQY
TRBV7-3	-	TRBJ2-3	ASSPPSRDKQY
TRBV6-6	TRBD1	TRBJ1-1	ASSSPHGTGKGMNTEAF
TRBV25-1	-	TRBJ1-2	ASSRAGDYGYT
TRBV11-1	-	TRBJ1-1	ASSWGGANTEAF
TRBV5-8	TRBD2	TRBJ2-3	ASSLGTTLDTQY
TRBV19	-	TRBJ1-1	ASNRIWNTEAF
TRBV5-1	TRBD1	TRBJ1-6	ASSPEGGQDNSPLH
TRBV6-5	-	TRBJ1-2	ASSYFDGGGLYGYT
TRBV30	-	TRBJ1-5	AWRSGHANQPQH
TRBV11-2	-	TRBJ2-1	ASRFVYNEQF
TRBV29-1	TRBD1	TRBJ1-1	SAAQGTNTEAF
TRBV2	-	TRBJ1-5	ASSPEGQSNQPQH
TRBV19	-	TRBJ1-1	ASSDRYTEAF
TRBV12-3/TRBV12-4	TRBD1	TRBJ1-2	ASSTGQGHGYT
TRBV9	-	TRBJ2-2	ASSVSAGNTGELF
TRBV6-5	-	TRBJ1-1	ASSIQFENTEAF
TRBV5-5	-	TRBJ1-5	ASSLGGSWAQPQH